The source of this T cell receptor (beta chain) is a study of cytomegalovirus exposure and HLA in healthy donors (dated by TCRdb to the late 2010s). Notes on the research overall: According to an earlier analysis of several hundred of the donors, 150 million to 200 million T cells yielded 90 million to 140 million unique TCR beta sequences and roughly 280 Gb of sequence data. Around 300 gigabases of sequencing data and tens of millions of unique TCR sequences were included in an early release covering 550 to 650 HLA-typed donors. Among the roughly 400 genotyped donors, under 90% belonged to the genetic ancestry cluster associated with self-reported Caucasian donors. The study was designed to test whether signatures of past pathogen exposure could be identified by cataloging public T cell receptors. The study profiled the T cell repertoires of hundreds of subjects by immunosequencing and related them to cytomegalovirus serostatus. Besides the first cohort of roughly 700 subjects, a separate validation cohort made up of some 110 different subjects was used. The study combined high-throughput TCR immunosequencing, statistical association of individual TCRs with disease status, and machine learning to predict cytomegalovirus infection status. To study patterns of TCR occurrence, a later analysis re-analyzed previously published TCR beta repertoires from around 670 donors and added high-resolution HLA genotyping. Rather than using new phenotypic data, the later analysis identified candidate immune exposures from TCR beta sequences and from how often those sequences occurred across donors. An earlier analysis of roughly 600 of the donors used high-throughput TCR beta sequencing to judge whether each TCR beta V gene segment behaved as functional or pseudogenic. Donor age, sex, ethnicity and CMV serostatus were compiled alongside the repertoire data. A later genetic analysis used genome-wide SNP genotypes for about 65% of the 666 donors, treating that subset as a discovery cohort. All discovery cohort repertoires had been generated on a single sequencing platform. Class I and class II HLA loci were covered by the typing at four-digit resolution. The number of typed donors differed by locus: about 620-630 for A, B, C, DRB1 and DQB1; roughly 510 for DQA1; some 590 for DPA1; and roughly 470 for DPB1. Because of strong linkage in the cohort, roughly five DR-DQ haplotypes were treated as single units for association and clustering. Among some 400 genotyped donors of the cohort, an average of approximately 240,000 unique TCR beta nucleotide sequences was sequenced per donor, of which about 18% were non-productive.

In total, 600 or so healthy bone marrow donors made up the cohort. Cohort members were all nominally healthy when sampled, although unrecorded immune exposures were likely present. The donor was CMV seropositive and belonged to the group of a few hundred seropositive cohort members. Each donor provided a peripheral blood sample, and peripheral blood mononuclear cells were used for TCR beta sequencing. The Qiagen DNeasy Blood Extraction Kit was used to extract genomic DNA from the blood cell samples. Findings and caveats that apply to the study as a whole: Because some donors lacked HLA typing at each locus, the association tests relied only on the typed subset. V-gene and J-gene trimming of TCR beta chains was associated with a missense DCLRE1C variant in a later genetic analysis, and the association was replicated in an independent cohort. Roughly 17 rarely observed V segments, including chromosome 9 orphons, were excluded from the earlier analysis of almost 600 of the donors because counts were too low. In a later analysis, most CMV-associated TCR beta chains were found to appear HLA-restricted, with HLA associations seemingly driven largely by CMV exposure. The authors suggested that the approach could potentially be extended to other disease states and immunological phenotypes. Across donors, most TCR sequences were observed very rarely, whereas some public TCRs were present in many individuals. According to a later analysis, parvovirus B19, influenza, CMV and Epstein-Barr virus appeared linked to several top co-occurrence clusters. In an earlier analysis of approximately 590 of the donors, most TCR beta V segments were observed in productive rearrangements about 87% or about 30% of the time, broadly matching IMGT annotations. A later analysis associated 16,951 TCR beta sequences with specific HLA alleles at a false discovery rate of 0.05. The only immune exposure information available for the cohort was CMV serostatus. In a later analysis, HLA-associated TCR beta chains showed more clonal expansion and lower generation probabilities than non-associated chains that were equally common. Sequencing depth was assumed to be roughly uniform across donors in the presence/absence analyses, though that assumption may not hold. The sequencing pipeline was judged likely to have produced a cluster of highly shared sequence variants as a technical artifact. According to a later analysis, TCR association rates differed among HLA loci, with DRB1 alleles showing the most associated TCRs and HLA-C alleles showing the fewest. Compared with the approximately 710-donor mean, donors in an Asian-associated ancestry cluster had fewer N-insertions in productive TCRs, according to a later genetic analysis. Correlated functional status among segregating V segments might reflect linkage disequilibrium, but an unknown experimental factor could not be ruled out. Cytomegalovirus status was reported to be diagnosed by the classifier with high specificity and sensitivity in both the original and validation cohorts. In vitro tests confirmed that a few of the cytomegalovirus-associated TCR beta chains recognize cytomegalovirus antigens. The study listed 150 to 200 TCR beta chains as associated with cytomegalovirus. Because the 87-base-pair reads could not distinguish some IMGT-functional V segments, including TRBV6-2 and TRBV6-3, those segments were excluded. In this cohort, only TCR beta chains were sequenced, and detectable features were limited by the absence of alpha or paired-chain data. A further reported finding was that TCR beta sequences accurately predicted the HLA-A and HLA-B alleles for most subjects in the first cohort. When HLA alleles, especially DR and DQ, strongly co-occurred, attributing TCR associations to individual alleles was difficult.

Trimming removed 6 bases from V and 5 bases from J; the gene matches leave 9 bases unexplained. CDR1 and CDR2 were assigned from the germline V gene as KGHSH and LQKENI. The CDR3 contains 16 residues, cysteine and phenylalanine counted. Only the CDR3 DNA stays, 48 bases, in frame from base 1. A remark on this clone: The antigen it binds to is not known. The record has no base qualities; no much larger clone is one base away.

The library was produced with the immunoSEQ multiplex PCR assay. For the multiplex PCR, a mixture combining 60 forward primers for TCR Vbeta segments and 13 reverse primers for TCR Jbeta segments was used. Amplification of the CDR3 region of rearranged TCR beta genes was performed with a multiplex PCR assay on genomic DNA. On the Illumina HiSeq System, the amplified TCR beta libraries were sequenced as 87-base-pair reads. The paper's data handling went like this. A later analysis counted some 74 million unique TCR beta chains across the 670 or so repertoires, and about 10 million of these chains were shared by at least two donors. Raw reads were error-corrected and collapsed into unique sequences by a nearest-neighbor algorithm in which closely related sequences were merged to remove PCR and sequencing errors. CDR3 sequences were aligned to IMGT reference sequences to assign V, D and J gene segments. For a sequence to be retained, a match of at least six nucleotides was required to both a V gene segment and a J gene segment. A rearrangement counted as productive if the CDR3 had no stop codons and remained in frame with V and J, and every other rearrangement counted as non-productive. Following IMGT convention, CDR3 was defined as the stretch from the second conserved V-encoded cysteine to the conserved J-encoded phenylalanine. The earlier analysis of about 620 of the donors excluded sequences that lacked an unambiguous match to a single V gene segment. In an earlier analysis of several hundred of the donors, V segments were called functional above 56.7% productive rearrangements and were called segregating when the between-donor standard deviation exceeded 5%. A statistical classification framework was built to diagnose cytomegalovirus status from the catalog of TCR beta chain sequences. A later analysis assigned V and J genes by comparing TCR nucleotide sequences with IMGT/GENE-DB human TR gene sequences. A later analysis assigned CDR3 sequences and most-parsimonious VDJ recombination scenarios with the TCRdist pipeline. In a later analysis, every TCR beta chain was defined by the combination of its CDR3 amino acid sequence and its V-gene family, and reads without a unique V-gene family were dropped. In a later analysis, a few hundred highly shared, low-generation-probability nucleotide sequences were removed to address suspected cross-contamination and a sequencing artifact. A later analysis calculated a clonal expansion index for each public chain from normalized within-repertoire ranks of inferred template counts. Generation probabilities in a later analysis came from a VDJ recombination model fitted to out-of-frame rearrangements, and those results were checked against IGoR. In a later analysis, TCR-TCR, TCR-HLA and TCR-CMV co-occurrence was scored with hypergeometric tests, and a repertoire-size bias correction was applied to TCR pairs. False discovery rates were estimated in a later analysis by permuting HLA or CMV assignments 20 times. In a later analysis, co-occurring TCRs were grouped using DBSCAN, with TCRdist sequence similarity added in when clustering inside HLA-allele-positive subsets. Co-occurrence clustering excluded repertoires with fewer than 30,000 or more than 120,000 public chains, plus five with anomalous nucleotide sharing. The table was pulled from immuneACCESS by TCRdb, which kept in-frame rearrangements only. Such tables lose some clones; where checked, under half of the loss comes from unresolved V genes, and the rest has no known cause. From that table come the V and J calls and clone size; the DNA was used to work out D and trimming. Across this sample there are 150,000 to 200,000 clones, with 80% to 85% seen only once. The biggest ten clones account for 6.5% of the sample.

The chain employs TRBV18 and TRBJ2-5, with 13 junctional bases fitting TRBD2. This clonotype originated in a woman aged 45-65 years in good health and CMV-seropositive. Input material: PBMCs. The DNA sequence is TGTGCCAGCTCGCTTATTGGACTAGCGGGGGCGGAGACCCAGTACTTC. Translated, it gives CASSLIGLAGAETQYF.